This T cell receptor (beta chain) was identified during a study of a mutant IDH1 vaccine in newly diagnosed glioma. Study observations and caveats: Most patients, around 93%, showed vaccine-induced immune responses. With respect to changes in top peripheral T cell clonotypes, pseudoprogression seemed unrelated.

Time point given: week 5, during vaccination. Every single dose of the vaccine, 300 ug of mutant IDH1 20-mer peptide, came with topical imiquimod. V was shortened by 2 bases and J by 4 bases, with 9 bases between the two germline ends. Germline assignment: CDR1 SGDLS and CDR2 YYNGEE. CDR3 length: 13 residues. TCRdb's table, derived via immunoSEQ multiplex PCR, lists solely in-frame clones and lacks some. The sample consists of 60,000 or so clones, around 82% of them appearing once. Turning to this clone: Antigen: not known.

The chain joins TRBV9 to TRBJ1-1; D is unclear. Here the sequenced sample was PBMCs, taken from a glioma patient whose treatment included an IDH1 peptide vaccine. The source of this sequence is a woman younger than 30 with glioma. Some clones in this sample may be carry-over from other donors' samples. The CDR3 here is CASSVWLGTEAFF. The CDR3 DNA is TGTGCCAGCAGCGTCTGGTTGGGCACTGAAGCTTTCTTT. The whole variable domain, filled in from reference TRBV9 and TRBJ1-1, reads DSGVTQTPKHLITATGQRVTLRCSPRSGDLSVYWYQQSLDQGLQFLIQYYNGEERAKGNILERFSAQQFPDLHSELNLSSLELGDSALYFCASSVWLGTEAFFGQGTRLTVV.